The 17 T cell receptor beta chains presented below share a single source sample, sequenced in a study of shared clonotypes between healthy human individuals. The method was immunoSEQ multiplex PCR; TCRdb's version includes in-frame clones alone and lacks a portion of them. Of about 96,000 clones listed, approximately 70% are singletons. The specimen sequenced was memory CD8+ T cells sorted from blood. Specified subset: CD45RO+ cells pooled with CCR7-negative TemRA cells. Receptors were obtained from a man aged 25 to 40 in good health.

This clone was picked up a small number of times. The chain recombines TRBV5-4 with TRBJ2-7; TRBD1 agrees at 9 bases. Trimming at V came to 4 bases and at J to 4 bases, leaving 9 bases not matched to a gene. The germline V gene has CDR1 SGHNT and CDR2 YYREEE (reference sequence). The CDR3 consists of 15 residues. The CDR3: CASSRPGQGSYEQYF. Written as DNA, the CDR3 is TGTGCCAGCAGCCGGCCGGGACAGGGTAGTTACGAGCAGTACTTC.

There are many counts of this clone. Here the CDR3 DNA reads TGTGCCAGCAGTGGAGCAGAGGGGGGGAACGAGCAGTACTTC. This codes for CASSGAEGGNEQYF. This chain uses TRBV6-1 with TRBJ2-7; the D gene is possibly TRBD2 (7 bases). The length of the CDR3 is 14 residues. Germline V gene sequence: CDR1 MNHNS, CDR2 SASEGT. V gave up 4 bases and J gave up 5 bases, with 15 bases separating them.

The V and J genes are TRBV10-2 and TRBJ2-5; the D gene is possibly TRBD1 (5 bases). V shed 4 bases and J shed 3 bases, with 6 bases lying between them. CDR3 length equals 12 residues. CDR1 is WSHSY, CDR2 SAAADI, per germline. The CDR3 nucleotides read TGCGCCAGCAGTGTAGGGGAAGAGACCCAGTACTTC. Its protein is CASSVGEETQYF.

The chain has TRBV7-2 and TRBJ2-5; 8 positions agree with TRBD1. V shed 8 bases and J 3 bases; nucleotides not matched to a gene: 11. The CDR3 runs to 15 residues. Germline CDR1 reads SGHTA; CDR2 reads FQGNSA. The DNA for the CDR3 is TGTGCCAGCCGGACAGACAGGGGTGGGAAAGAGACCCAGTACTTC. Protein sequence: CASRTDRGGKETQYF.

This rearrangement joins TRBV6-5 to TRBJ2-3, with D possibly matching TRBD2 (6 bases). Germline lookup yields CDR1 MNHEY and CDR2 SVGAGI. This CDR3 is 15 amino acids long. V shed 2 bases and J shed 0 bases, with 9 bases lying between them. The DNA for the CDR3 is TGTGCCAGCAGTTACGTGGGAGGTAGCACAGATACGCAGTATTTT. Amino acid sequence: CASSYVGGSTDTQYF.

Sample share makes this clone medium-sized. This rearrangement joins TRBV6-1 to TRBJ1-5; TRBD1 matches at 7 bases. After removal of 6 bases from V and 5 bases from J, the junction contained 10 bases not matched to a gene. The CDR3 length is 15 residues. Germline assignment: CDR1 MNHNS and CDR2 SASEGT. In DNA form, the CDR3 reads TGTGCCAGCAGCCGTTACAGGGGTCGGGATCAGCCCCAGCATTTT. The encoded protein is CASSRYRGRDQPQHF.

V gene TRBV11-3 combines with J gene TRBJ2-1; the D is unclear. The CDR3 is made up of 13 amino acids. Per the germline V gene, CDR1 is SGHNT and CDR2 is YENEEA. The V and J ends lost 3 bases and 10 bases respectively, with 13 bases between them. Here the CDR3 reads CASSFDSTGEQFF. As DNA, the CDR3 is TGTGCCAGCAGCTTTGACTCGACCGGAGAGCAGTTCTTC.

The chain combines TRBV27 with TRBJ2-5, with 13 nucleotides matching TRBD2. The CDR3 runs 15 residues. From germline, CDR1 is MNHEY and CDR2 SMNVEV (reference sequence). J gave up 7 bases and V 5 bases, and 7 bases lay outside the gene matches. CDR3 amino acids: CASSPWTSGSGTQYF. DNA of the CDR3: TGTGCCAGCAGTCCGTGGACTAGCGGGAGTGGGACCCAGTACTTC.

In its sample, this clone was seen a few times. The V call is TRBV28, the J call TRBJ2-1; 10 bases agree with TRBD2. This CDR3 is built from 15 residues. Germline CDR1 MDHEN, CDR2 SYDVKM. The V segment lost 7 bases and the J segment 4 bases; nucleotides outside the gene matches: 7. The chain's CDR3 is CASTGGLALYNEQFF. CDR3 DNA: TGTGCCAGCACTGGGGGACTAGCGTTGTACAATGAGCAGTTCTTC.

V and J are TRBV7-9 and TRBJ2-3; TRBD2 matches 7 bases. Germline V gene lookup returns CDR1 SEHNR and CDR2 FQNEAQ (reference sequence). There are 13 residues in the CDR3. V dropped 5 bases and J dropped 4; count of bases not matched to a gene: 3. The CDR3 reads CASSRSGADTQYF. DNA for the CDR3: TGTGCCAGCAGCCGAAGCGGGGCAGATACGCAGTATTTT. The whole variable domain, filled in from reference TRBV7-9 and TRBJ2-3, reads DTGVSQNPRHKITKRGQNVTFRCDPISEHNRLYWYRQTLGQGPEFLTYFQNEAQLEKSRLLSDRFSAERPKGSFSTLEIQRTEQGDSAMYLCASSRSGADTQYFGPGTRLTVL.

The V gene is TRBV28, the J gene TRBJ1-2; D not certain. Between the trimmed V and J ends, which lost 3 bases and 4 bases, there was a span of 12 bases. The CDR3 sequence is 14 residues long. Germline loops: CDR1 MDHEN, CDR2 SYDVKM. The DNA of the CDR3 is TGTGCCAGCAGTTTCAGTGGGTCTTTCTATGGCTACACCTTC. This sequence encodes CASSFSGSFYGYTF.

The rearrangement joins TRBV19 to TRBJ2-1; D not certain. The germline V and J ends were trimmed by 4 bases and 3 bases, with 7 bases remaining between them. Germline V lookup: CDR1 LNHDA, CDR2 SQIVND (reference sequence). The CDR3 totals 13 residues. The CDR3 protein is CASSSGNYNEQFF. In DNA form, the CDR3 reads TGTGCCAGTAGTAGTGGGAACTACAATGAGCAGTTCTTC.

This clone was observed a handful of times. The chain uses TRBV9 and TRBJ2-7; the D gene is possibly TRBD1 (5 bases). This CDR3 region has 15 residues. V was clipped by 4 bases and J by 1 base, with 15 bases between them. CDR1 and CDR2 (germline): SGDLS, YYNGEE. CDR3 amino acids: CASSPRSAGSYEQYF. CDR3 DNA: TGTGCCAGCAGCCCGCGGTCAGCAGGGTCCTACGAGCAGTACTTC.

V usage is TRBV29-1 and J usage is TRBJ2-7; 8 bases are shared with TRBD1. The germline gives CDR1 SQVTM, CDR2 ANQGSEA. The CDR3 runs 13 residues. J was trimmed by 1 base and V by 6 bases; bases with no gene match: 5. CDR3 residues: CSVLDRDSYEQYF. The DNA of the CDR3 is TGCAGCGTGCTGGACAGGGATTCCTACGAGCAGTACTTC.

The chain employs TRBV9 and TRBJ2-1; 8 bases are a match to TRBD2. Germline V gene sequence: CDR1 SGDLS, CDR2 YYNGEE. The V segment lost 0 bases and the J segment 2 bases; nucleotides outside the gene matches: 1. This CDR3 has 15 residues. CDR3: CASSVAGGTYNEQFF. The CDR3 DNA reads TGTGCCAGCAGCGTAGCGGGGGGGACCTACAATGAGCAGTTCTTC. Drawing the rest from reference TRBV9 and TRBJ2-1, the complete variable domain is DSGVTQTPKHLITATGQRVTLRCSPRSGDLSVYWYQQSLDQGLQFLIQYYNGEERAKGNILERFSAQQFPDLHSELNLSSLELGDSALYFCASSVAGGTYNEQFFGPGTRLTVL.

The chain combines TRBV27 with TRBJ1-1; 10 bases match TRBD1. The CDR3 consists of 17 residues. Per germline, CDR1 MNHEY and CDR2 SMNVEV (reference sequence). The V segment lost 4 bases and the J segment 2 bases; nucleotides outside the gene matches: 10. The CDR3 sequence: CASSSLGQGGLNTEAFF. DNA for the CDR3: TGTGCCAGCAGTTCCCTCGGACAGGGGGGGCTAAACACTGAAGCTTTCTTT.

This clone came up a few times. The rearrangement joins TRBV9 to TRBJ2-1; either TRBD1 or TRBD2 may supply D (6 bases each). Between the trimmed V and J ends, which lost 3 bases and 6 bases, there was a span of 25 bases. CDR1 and CDR2 from the germline V gene are SGDLS and YYNGEE. This CDR3 has 18 residues. In DNA form, the CDR3 reads TGTGCCAGCAGCGCTCGGGACATACTAGAAGGGGACTCCAATGAGCAGTTCTTC. Residues: CASSARDILEGDSNEQFF.